Listed below are T cell receptor beta chains from one sample, sequenced in a study of persistence of HIV-infected CD4 T cells. The repertoire was sequenced with immunoSEQ multiplex PCR; TCRdb's copy has only in-frame clones and lacks some. Among about 30,000 clones listed, 65% to 75% were seen once. Their antigens remain unidentified. The sample in question was CD4+ T cells sorted from PBMCs after roughly 18-hour stimulation, obtained from a patient who received antiretroviral therapy. These receptor sequences come from an adult man with HIV who was CMV-seropositive. The CDR3 runs from the conserved cysteine through the conserved F or W. A D gene is named only where the DNA matches it firmly. Clone sizes are given selectively: once, few, many, or a class where the clone is expanded.

len: 15; j_gene: TRBJ2-3; abundance: few; v_gene: TRBV6-5; d_gene: .; CDR3aa: CASSYSTGAEDTQYF; CDR3nt: TGTGCCAGCAGTTACTCGACGGGGGCTGAAGATACGCAGTATTTT
len: 17; j_gene: TRBJ2-2; abundance: .; v_gene: TRBV7-6; d_gene: .; CDR3aa: CASSPPPDTANTGELFF; CDR3nt: TGTGCCAGCAGCCCGCCCCCGGACACCGCGAACACCGGGGAGCTGTTTTTT
len: 14; j_gene: TRBJ2-5; abundance: .; v_gene: TRBV5-4; d_gene: .; CDR3aa: CASSLRVAQETQYF; CDR3nt: TGTGCCAGCAGTCTTCGTGTAGCCCAAGAGACCCAGTACTTC
len: 15; j_gene: TRBJ2-3; abundance: medium-sized; v_gene: TRBV11-3; d_gene: .; CDR3aa: CASSRDPAPTDTQYF; CDR3nt: TGTGCCAGCAGCCGGGATCCCGCCCCCACAGATACGCAGTATTTT
len: 12; j_gene: TRBJ1-1; abundance: .; v_gene: TRBV19; d_gene: .; CDR3aa: CASSPGSTEAFF; CDR3nt: TGTGCCAGTAGCCCAGGGAGCACTGAAGCTTTCTTT
len: 17; j_gene: TRBJ2-6; abundance: .; v_gene: TRBV18; d_gene: .; CDR3aa: CASSQTPEPSGANVLTF; CDR3nt: TGTGCCAGCTCTCAGACTCCCGAGCCCTCTGGGGCCAACGTCCTGACTTTC
len: 14; j_gene: TRBJ2-2; abundance: .; v_gene: TRBV6-5; d_gene: TRBD1; CDR3aa: CASAGGESTGELFF; CDR3nt: TGTGCCAGCGCAGGGGGCGAGAGCACCGGGGAGCTGTTTTTT
len: 22; j_gene: TRBJ1-5; abundance: .; v_gene: TRBV21-1; d_gene: .; CDR3aa: CASSKADRQGLYLLYSNQPQHF; CDR3nt: TGTGCCAGCAGCAAGGCCGATCGACAGGGCTTATATCTGCTCTATAGCAATCAGCCCCAGCATTTT
len: 15; j_gene: TRBJ2-2; abundance: .; v_gene: TRBV19; d_gene: TRBD1; CDR3aa: CASKEGTGSTGELFF; CDR3nt: TGTGCCAGTAAGGAGGGGACAGGGTCAACCGGGGAGCTGTTTTTT
len: 16; j_gene: TRBJ2-3; abundance: .; v_gene: TRBV4-2; d_gene: .; CDR3aa: CASSQDRGRSTDTQYF; CDR3nt: TGTGCCAGCAGCCAAGATCGGGGGCGAAGCACAGATACGCAGTATTTT
len: 19; j_gene: TRBJ1-1; abundance: .; v_gene: TRBV18; d_gene: TRBD1; CDR3aa: CASSPPRTGTGRGDTEAFF; CDR3nt: TGTGCCAGCTCACCACCAAGGACAGGGACGGGCAGAGGGGACACTGAAGCTTTCTTT
len: 12; j_gene: TRBJ2-1; abundance: .; v_gene: TRBV10-3; d_gene: .; CDR3aa: CAISEGGNEQFF; CDR3nt: TGTGCCATCAGTGAGGGAGGGAATGAGCAGTTCTTC
len: 14; j_gene: TRBJ1-1; abundance: .; v_gene: TRBV7-9; d_gene: TRBD1; CDR3aa: CAHGSDRVDTEAFF; CDR3nt: TGTGCCCACGGCTCGGACAGGGTTGACACTGAAGCTTTCTTT
len: 13; j_gene: TRBJ2-2; abundance: medium-sized; v_gene: TRBV12-3/TRBV12-4; d_gene: .; CDR3aa: CASSLGPTGELFF; CDR3nt: TGTGCCAGCAGTCTTGGCCCCACCGGGGAGCTGTTTTTT
len: 16; j_gene: TRBJ2-7; abundance: .; v_gene: TRBV18; d_gene: .; CDR3aa: CASSTNGQVGSYEQYF; CDR3nt: TGTGCCAGCTCGACGAACGGGCAAGTAGGCTCCTACGAGCAGTACTTC
len: 16; j_gene: TRBJ2-7; abundance: .; v_gene: TRBV6-5; d_gene: .; CDR3aa: CASSYSAGLSSYEQYF; CDR3nt: TGTGCCAGCAGTTACTCGGCAGGGTTAAGCTCCTACGAGCAGTACTTC
len: 12; j_gene: TRBJ2-1; abundance: once; v_gene: TRBV5-1; d_gene: .; CDR3aa: CASSSGSNEQFF; CDR3nt: TGCGCCAGCAGCTCAGGGTCGAATGAGCAGTTCTTC
len: 13; j_gene: TRBJ1-1; abundance: .; v_gene: TRBV11-3; d_gene: .; CDR3aa: CASSLTVNTEAFF; CDR3nt: TGTGCCAGCAGCTTGACGGTAAACACTGAAGCTTTCTTT
len: 16; j_gene: TRBJ1-6; abundance: .; v_gene: TRBV6-5; d_gene: .; CDR3aa: CASSYSGLGGNSPLHF; CDR3nt: TGTGCCAGCAGTTACTCGGGCCTCGGAGGGAATTCACCCCTCCACTTT
len: 14; j_gene: TRBJ1-6; abundance: .; v_gene: TRBV18; d_gene: .; CDR3aa: CASSPDSEGSPLHF; CDR3nt: TGTGCCAGCTCACCAGATTCGGAGGGGTCACCCCTCCACTTT
len: 16; j_gene: TRBJ2-1; abundance: .; v_gene: TRBV3-1/TRBV3-2; d_gene: .; CDR3aa: CASSRGLDPPYNEQFF; CDR3nt: TGTGCCAGCAGCCGAGGCTTGGACCCCCCCTACAATGAGCAGTTCTTC
len: 15; j_gene: TRBJ2-2; abundance: few; v_gene: TRBV6-6; d_gene: TRBD2; CDR3aa: CASSYGTTNTGELFF; CDR3nt: TGTGCCAGCAGTTACGGGACTACGAACACCGGGGAGCTGTTTTTT
len: 14; j_gene: TRBJ2-7; abundance: .; v_gene: TRBV2; d_gene: .; CDR3aa: CASREGREDREQYF; CDR3nt: TGTGCCAGCAGGGAAGGCAGGGAGGACCGCGAGCAGTACTTC
len: 16; j_gene: TRBJ2-7; abundance: .; v_gene: TRBV13; d_gene: TRBD1; CDR3aa: CASSSTQGSSAYEQYF; CDR3nt: TGTGCCAGCAGCTCCACACAGGGGTCATCCGCCTACGAGCAGTACTTC
len: 12; j_gene: TRBJ1-4; abundance: .; v_gene: TRBV3-1/TRBV3-2; d_gene: .; CDR3aa: CASRRGDEKLFF; CDR3nt: TGTGCCAGCCGCCGGGGGGATGAAAAACTGTTTTTT
len: 12; j_gene: TRBJ1-5; abundance: .; v_gene: TRBV10-2; d_gene: TRBD1; CDR3aa: CATGTGNQPQHF; CDR3nt: TGCGCCACCGGGACAGGTAATCAGCCCCAGCATTTT
len: 17; j_gene: TRBJ2-2; abundance: .; v_gene: TRBV9; d_gene: .; CDR3aa: CASSSTQLSANTGELFF; CDR3nt: TGTGCCAGCAGCTCCACCCAGTTGTCCGCGAACACCGGGGAGCTGTTTTTT
len: 14; j_gene: TRBJ2-7; abundance: .; v_gene: TRBV15; d_gene: .; CDR3aa: CATSSDRTSYEQYF; CDR3nt: TGTGCCACCAGCAGCGACAGGACCTCCTACGAGCAGTACTTC
len: 13; j_gene: TRBJ1-2; abundance: .; v_gene: TRBV19; d_gene: .; CDR3aa: CASRTEPNYGYTF; CDR3nt: TGTGCCAGTCGGACAGAACCTAACTATGGCTACACCTTC